This T cell receptor beta chain was documented in a study of cytomegalovirus exposure and HLA in healthy donors. Study background: The 95 to 150 validation repertoires and the roughly 680 first-cohort repertoires shared a platform, a later analysis reported. The study, taken as a whole, reports: Later, an analysis found that TCR clusters from the first cohort tended to co-occur in the roughly 120 validation repertoires. In vitro data verified a few CMV-associated chains as specific for CMV antigens.

As to this clone: Its antigen is unknown.

The CDR3 runs to 15 residues. Looked up from germline, CDR1 is ENHRY and CDR2 is SYGVKD. V was clipped by 3 bases and J by 10 bases, with 16 bases between them. Libraries were prepared by immunoSEQ multiplex PCR; TCRdb keeps only in-frame clonotypes and omits some of them. There are 150,000 to 200,000 clones in the sample; about 88% occur only once, and around 2.1% lies in the top ten. Source material: PBMCs. This sequence originates from a woman between 18 and 30 years old in good health and CMV-seronegative. The V call is TRBV10-3, the J call TRBJ1-6; the D gene is possibly TRBD1 (5 bases). CDR3: CAISDLGRGRSPLHF. The CDR3 DNA reads TGTGCCATCAGTGACCTTGGAAGGGGCCGGTCACCCCTCCACTTT.